The 21 T cell receptor beta chains reported below all come from one sample, sequenced in a study of regulatory T cells in long-lasting Graves disease. Time point reported: newly diagnosed GD, antithyroid drugs for less than 3 months. Extracted RNA from PBMCs served as the source of the TCR library. Arm-PCR of CDR3 regions and iRepertoire HTBI primers were used to build TCR beta libraries. TCRdb called the multiplex PCR reads again in MiXCR, with one record for every CDR3 protein. Altogether approximately 480,000 distinct CDR3 sequences are present, 16% being singletons, with the ten largest covering over 9%. This sample also appeared in a second study, on T cells in Graves' hyperthyroidism and ophthalmopathy.

The input for sequencing was peripheral blood mononuclear cells (PBMCs), taken at new diagnosis, from a patient treated with antithyroid drugs. These receptors were collected from a man in his forties or fifties with Graves disease.

This clonotype was seen only a few times. This chain links TRBV28 with TRBJ1-2; D is unresolved. Deletions cut 5 bases from V and 4 bases from J, with 11 bases between. The V gene's germline CDR1 is MDHEN and CDR2 SYDVKM. The CDR3 sequence is 13 residues long. The CDR3, as DNA: TGTGCCAGCAGTCCACCGAACGTCTATGGCTACACCTTC. This sequence encodes CASSPPNVYGYTF.

The J gene is TRBJ2-2, the V gene TRBV7-6, with 10 bases that match TRBD2. The CDR3 runs to 16 residues. The germline CDR1 and CDR2 sequences are SGHVS and FNYEAQ. V lost 7 bases to trimming and J lost 2 bases; unmatched junction nucleotides: 7. The CDR3 here is CASTKGLAPNTGELFF. CDR3 nucleotides: TGTGCCAGCACCAAGGGACTAGCGCCAAACACCGGGGAGCTGTTTTTT.

The rearrangement joins TRBV12-3 or TRBV12-4 to TRBJ2-7; 10 nucleotides align to TRBD1. The CDR3 sequence is 14 residues long. V lost 6 bases and J lost 7; bases outside the gene matches: 9. This CDR3 reads CASRARQGAREQYF. The CDR3 coding sequence is TGTGCCAGCAGAGCCCGACAGGGGGCGCGAGAGCAGTACTTC.

This clonotype has ten or more counts. The V call is TRBV2, the J call TRBJ2-7; TRBD2 aligns across 14 bases. Germline trimming cut 5 bases from V and 2 bases from J; bases unmatched to any gene: 17. Germline CDR1 and CDR2: SNHLY and FYNNEI. The CDR3 is 20 amino acids. The CDR3 DNA sequence: TGTGCCAGCAGTACTCACCAGACTAGCGGGAGGGCCTTTCCTACCTACGAGCAGTACTTC. Amino acid sequence: CASSTHQTSGRAFPTYEQYF.

With regard to this clonotype: Being one base from a much bigger clone, this may be a read error. CDR3 coding DNA: TGTGTCAGCAGCCCAGGGTTAGGTGGGTATGGCTACACCTTC. Amino acids: CVSSPGLGGYGYTF. The chain carries TRBV12-3 or TRBV12-4 and TRBJ1-2; the D gene is possibly TRBD1 (5 bases). The CDR3 has 14 amino acids.

V gene TRBV6-2 or TRBV6-3 combines with J gene TRBJ2-7; 7 bases are a match to TRBD1. V gave up 5 bases and J gave up 2 bases; unmatched junction bases: 9. CDR1 and CDR2 from the germline V gene are MNHEY and SVGEGT. This CDR3 region has 15 residues. CDR3 DNA sequence: TGTGCCAGCAGTGAGACAGGGCCGATTCCCTACGAGCAGTACTTC. This translates into CASSETGPIPYEQYF.

In this sample, this clonotype turned up many times. The chain joins TRBV27 to TRBJ2-2, with 12 positions matching TRBD2. The junction had 5 bases not matched to a gene; V was cut back by 5 bases and J by 4 bases. The CDR3 has 16 amino acids. Germline loops: CDR1 MNHEY, CDR2 SMNVEV (reference sequence). CDR3 bases: TGTGCCAGCAGTACTAGCGGGAGGTTGGTCACCGGGGAGCTGTTTTTT. Translated: CASSTSGRLVTGELFF.

This clonotype has just a few counts. The J gene is TRBJ2-1, the V gene TRBV9, with TRBD2 as a possible D gene (6 bases). This CDR3 spans 15 amino acids. V was pared by 1 base and J by 8 bases, with 16 bases between. Germline assignment: CDR1 SGDLS and CDR2 YYNGEE. The CDR3 sequence: CASSVKAGFGDEQFF. The CDR3 DNA sequence: TGTGCCAGCAGCGTAAAGGCGGGATTTGGGGATGAGCAGTTCTTC.

This clonotype was detected only a few times. The chain couples TRBV28 to TRBJ2-1; 10 bases line up with TRBD1. Germline CDR1 is MDHEN and CDR2 is SYDVKM. Trimming at V came to 7 bases and at J to 4 bases, leaving 10 bases not matched to a gene. The CDR3 is 16 amino acids. CDR3 residues: CASNRQGATFYNEQFF. In DNA form, the CDR3 reads TGTGCCAGCAATCGACAGGGGGCTACCTTTTACAATGAGCAGTTCTTC.

The chain combines TRBV9 with TRBJ2-5; 9 bases align to TRBD2. V lost 2 bases and J lost 2; bases outside the gene matches: 4. The length of the CDR3 is 15 residues. The germline V gene encodes CDR1 SGDLS and CDR2 YYNGEE. CDR3 sequence (DNA): TGTGCCAGCAGCGTCCTAGCGGGACGGCAAGAGACCCAGTACTTC. Protein sequence: CASSVLAGRQETQYF.

In this sample, this clonotype turned up a few times. The CDR3 spells CASSGVLTGVYNEQFF. In DNA, the CDR3 is TGTGCCAGCAGCGGAGTACTGACAGGGGTTTACAATGAGCAGTTCTTC. This chain connects TRBV9 to TRBJ2-1; 8 bases are shared with TRBD1. This CDR3 region has 16 residues. From germline, CDR1 is SGDLS and CDR2 YYNGEE. The junction had 9 bases not matched to a gene; V was cut back by 3 bases and J by 4 bases.

Here the CDR3 reads CSASGRGSGYEQYF. The CDR3 nucleotides read TGCAGTGCTAGCGGGAGGGGTTCCGGCTACGAGCAGTACTTC. The rearrangement joins TRBV20-1 to TRBJ2-7; 8 bases are shared with TRBD2. V trimming: 3 bases; J trimming: 3 bases; junction bases outside the gene matches: 7. The CDR3 covers 14 residues. Germline lookup yields CDR1 DFQATT and CDR2 SNEGSKA (reference sequence).

This clonotype was found a few times. The V gene is TRBV29-1, the J gene TRBJ2-7; D uncertain. CDR1 and CDR2 from the germline V gene are SQVTM and ANQGSEA. The CDR3 loop spans 13 amino acids. V was pared by 0 bases and J by 9 bases, with 15 bases between. The CDR3 protein is CSVEEWQTQVQYF. As DNA, the CDR3 is TGCAGCGTTGAAGAATGGCAGACCCAAGTGCAGTACTTC.

The J gene is TRBJ1-2, the V gene TRBV5-6; D not resolved. V was shortened by 0 bases and J by 8 bases, with 14 bases between the two germline ends. Per germline, CDR1 SGHDT and CDR2 YYEEEE. The CDR3 covers 14 residues. CDR3 region: CASSLVLPESGYTF. CDR3 nucleotide sequence: TGTGCCAGCAGCTTGGTCCTCCCGGAGTCGGGCTACACCTTC.

The rearrangement links TRBV5-1 to TRBJ1-2, with unresolved D. V lost 0 bases to trimming and J lost 4 bases, with 13 bases between them. There are 15 residues in the CDR3. The germline V gene has CDR1 SGHRS and CDR2 YFSETQ. CDR3 coding DNA: TGCGCCAGCAGCTTGGAGGGTACTGGTATCTATGGCTACACCTTC. It specifies CASSLEGTGIYGYTF.

Points on this clonotype: It may be a read error: a sequence one base away is much more abundant. The CDR3 nucleotides read TGTGCCAGCACCAGACAGACTGGCAATCAGCCCCAGCATTTT. The encoded protein is CASTRQTGNQPQHF. The chain is built from TRBV2 and TRBJ1-5; TRBD1 might be the D (5 bases). The V gene's germline CDR1 is SNHLY and CDR2 FYNNEI. The CDR3 is made up of 14 amino acids. V dropped 7 bases and J dropped 2 bases, with 12 bases sitting between them.

The rearrangement uses TRBV27 and TRBJ1-4; no clear D. The ends were cut back, 2 bases at V and 2 bases at J, with 9 bases in the middle. The germline V gene encodes CDR1 MNHEY and CDR2 SMNVEV (reference sequence). The CDR3 has 15 amino acids. CDR3 nucleotide sequence: TGTGCCAGCAGTTTAATGGGAGCGACTAATGAAAAACTGTTTTTT. It encodes CASSLMGATNEKLFF.

This clonotype was seen repeatedly, ten times or more. The chain links TRBV30 to TRBJ1-1; no firm D call. CDR1 GTSNPN and CDR2 SVGIG come from the germline V gene (reference sequence). This CDR3 contains 10 residues. Trimming removed 1 base at V and 11 bases at J, with 8 bases between. The CDR3 sequence: CAWSESVAFF. The DNA of the CDR3 is TGTGCCTGGAGTGAAAGTGTGGCTTTCTTT.

This clonotype has at least ten counts. The rearrangement joins TRBV3-1 to TRBJ2-7; 10 bases match TRBD2. This CDR3 region has 16 residues. Germline-derived CDR1 and CDR2 are LGHDT and YNNKEL (reference sequence). With V trimmed by 0 bases and J by 5 bases, 7 bases remained unmatched. The CDR3 DNA sequence: TGTGCCAGCAGCCAAGAGGCACTAGCGGGACTAGACGAGCAGTACTTC. As protein: CASSQEALAGLDEQYF.

This clonotype occurred a few times. The chain is built from TRBV6-2 or TRBV6-3 and TRBJ2-7; weak D call: TRBD2 (5 bases). Germline V lookup: CDR1 MNHEY, CDR2 SVGEGT. There are 14 residues in the CDR3. Trimming left V 0 bases short and J 0 bases short, with 6 bases between. The CDR3 loop is CASSYSRDSYEQYF. DNA of the CDR3: TGTGCCAGCAGTTACTCCCGGGACTCCTACGAGCAGTACTTC.

The table lists this clonotype with many counts. This chain connects TRBV13 to TRBJ2-7, with D maybe TRBD1 (5 bases). Trimming pared 5 bases from V and 0 bases from J, leaving 11 bases between. This CDR3 spans 14 amino acids. Germline CDR1 reads PRHDT; CDR2 reads FYEKMQ (reference sequence). The CDR3 DNA reads as TGTGCCAGCAGCGCCAGACAGAGCTCCTACGAGCAGTACTTC. Its translation: CASSARQSSYEQYF.